This T cell receptor (beta chain) was sequenced in a study of early T cells in non-severe SARS-CoV-2 infection. Overall study: Bulk RNA taken from unsorted whole blood was sequenced, leaving chains unpaired. Notes on the study in general: Reliance on VDJdb matching favored anti-spike CD8 responses; private and CD4 specificities were missed.

Unique molecular identifiers were added to individual cDNA molecules. TCRdb ran MiXCR on the 5' RACE reads and lists one entry per CDR3 protein. The sample has roughly 68,000 distinct CDR3 sequences; around 4.6% are singletons. This CDR3 has 13 residues. The V and J ends lost 6 bases and 6 bases, in that order; junction bases with no gene match: 7. Germline CDR1 WSHSY, CDR2 SAAADI. In the case of this clonotype: Antigen: not known.

The sequenced sample consisted of whole blood. The J gene is TRBJ1-1, the V gene TRBV10-2, with TRBD1 matching 7 bases. The TCR originated in an adult who was a healthcare worker with PCR-confirmed SARS-CoV-2 infection or an uninfected control (not recorded which). Here the CDR3 DNA reads TGCGCCAGCAGGGACAGGCTAGGCGCTGAAGCTTTCTTT. Amino acids: CASRDRLGAEAFF.